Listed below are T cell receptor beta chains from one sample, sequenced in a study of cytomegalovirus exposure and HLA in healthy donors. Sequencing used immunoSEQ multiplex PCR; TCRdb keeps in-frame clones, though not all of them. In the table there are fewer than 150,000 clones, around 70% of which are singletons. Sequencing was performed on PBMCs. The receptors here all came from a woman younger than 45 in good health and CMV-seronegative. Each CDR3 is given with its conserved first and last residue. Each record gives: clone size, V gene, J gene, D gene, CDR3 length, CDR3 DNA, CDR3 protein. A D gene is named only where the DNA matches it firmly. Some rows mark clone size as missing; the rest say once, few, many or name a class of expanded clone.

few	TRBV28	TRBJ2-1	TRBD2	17	TGTGCCAGCAGCTCGTGGACTAGCGGGGGGACCTACAATGAGCAGTTCTTC	CASSSWTSGGTYNEQFF
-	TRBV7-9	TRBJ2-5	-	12	TGTGCCAGCCAGAGGGAGTACCGCCAGCAGTACTTC	CASQREYRQQYF
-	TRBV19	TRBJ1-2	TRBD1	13	TGTGCCAGTTCGGGACAGCCGAACTATGGCTACACCTTC	CASSGQPNYGYTF
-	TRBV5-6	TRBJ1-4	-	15	TGTGCCAGCAGCGCTCGACAGGCCCTTAATGAAAAACTGTTTTTT	CASSARQALNEKLFF
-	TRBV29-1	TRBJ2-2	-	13	TGCAGCGTTGAGGTTAGCGGTACCGGGGAGCTGTTTTTT	CSVEVSGTGELFF
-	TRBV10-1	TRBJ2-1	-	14	TGCGCCAGCAGTGAGTGGCGGGGTGGGAATGAGCAGTTCTTC	CASSEWRGGNEQFF
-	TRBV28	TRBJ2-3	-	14	TGTGCCAGCAGTCCTTTGATAGGGGCTGATACGCAGTATTTT	CASSPLIGADTQYF
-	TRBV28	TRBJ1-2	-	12	TGTGCCAGCACCACACATACCTATGGCTACACCTTC	CASTTHTYGYTF
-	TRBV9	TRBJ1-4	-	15	TGTGCCAGCAGCGTAGGGGAGTCAACTAATGAAAAACTGTTTTTT	CASSVGESTNEKLFF
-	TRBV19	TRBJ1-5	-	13	TGTGCCAGTAGTATAGATCGGGACCAGGGGCGCTTTTTT	CASSIDRDQGRFF
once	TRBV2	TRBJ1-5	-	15	TGTGCCAGCAGTGAACCGGGGGTTAGCAATCAGCCCCAGCATTTT	CASSEPGVSNQPQHF
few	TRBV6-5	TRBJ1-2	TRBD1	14	TGTGCCAGCAGTTACCCTCAGGGGGAAGGGGGCTACACCTTC	CASSYPQGEGGYTF
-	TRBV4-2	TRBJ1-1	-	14	TGTGCCAGCAGCCAAGAGCTGAGAGACACTGAAGCTTTCTTT	CASSQELRDTEAFF
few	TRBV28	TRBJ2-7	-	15	TGTGCCAGCAGTTTCATCGGGACACCCTCCTACGAGCAGTACTTC	CASSFIGTPSYEQYF
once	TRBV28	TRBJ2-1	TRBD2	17	TGTGCCAGCAGTTTGGGGCTAGCGGGAGGACCCTACAATGAGCAGTTCTTC	CASSLGLAGGPYNEQFF
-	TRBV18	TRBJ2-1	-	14	TGTGCCAGCTCACCTAGTCAGGGTGGGAATGAGCAGTTCTTC	CASSPSQGGNEQFF
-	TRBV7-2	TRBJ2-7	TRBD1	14	TGTGCCAGCAGCGTTTGGGACAGTTCCTACGAGCAGTACTTC	CASSVWDSSYEQYF
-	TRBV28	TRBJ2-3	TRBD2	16	TGTGCCAGCAAGTCGAGACTAGCGGGAAACGTGGATACGCAGTATTTT	CASKSRLAGNVDTQYF